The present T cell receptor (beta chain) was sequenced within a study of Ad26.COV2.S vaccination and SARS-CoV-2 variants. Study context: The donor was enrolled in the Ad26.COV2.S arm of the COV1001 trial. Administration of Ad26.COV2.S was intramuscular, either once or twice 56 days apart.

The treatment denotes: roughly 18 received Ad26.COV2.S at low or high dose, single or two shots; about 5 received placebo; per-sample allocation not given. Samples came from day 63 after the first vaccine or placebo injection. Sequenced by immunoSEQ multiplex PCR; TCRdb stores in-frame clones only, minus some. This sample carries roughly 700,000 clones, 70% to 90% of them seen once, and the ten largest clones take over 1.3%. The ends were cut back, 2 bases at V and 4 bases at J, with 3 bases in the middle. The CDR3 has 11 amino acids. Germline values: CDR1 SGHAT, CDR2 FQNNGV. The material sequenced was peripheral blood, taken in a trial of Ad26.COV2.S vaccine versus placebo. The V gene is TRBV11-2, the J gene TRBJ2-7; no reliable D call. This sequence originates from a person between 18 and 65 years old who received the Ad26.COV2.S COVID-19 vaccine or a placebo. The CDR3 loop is CASSLQYEQYF. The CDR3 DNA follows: TGTGCCAGCAGCTTACAGTACGAGCAGTACTTC.